This entry lists 16 T cell receptor beta chains sequenced from one sample in a study of T cells in Graves' hyperthyroidism and ophthalmopathy. TCR beta CDR3 regions were amplified from RNA. First-round RT-PCR of the TCR CDR3 relied on the HTBI primer set. TCRdb reanalysed the multiplex PCR reads using MiXCR and keeps one entry per CDR3 protein. The sample holds about 180,000 distinct CDR3 sequences, over 15% seen once. What was sequenced was blood. The receptors stem from a woman aged 45-65 years with Graves' hyperthyroidism.

The rearrangement joins TRBV5-5 to TRBJ2-7, with 9 positions matching TRBD1. CDR3 length: 17 amino acids. The V gene end was trimmed by 0 bases and the J gene end by 6 bases; junction bases not matched to a gene: 13. Germline assignment: CDR1 SGHKS and CDR2 YYEKEE (reference sequence). Here the CDR3 reads CASSLGTGGQGRPEQYF. CDR3 nucleotides: TGTGCCAGCAGCTTGGGAACAGGGGGCCAGGGCCGTCCCGAGCAGTACTTC.

This clonotype was detected ten times or more. The gene calls are TRBV6-4 and TRBJ2-1, with TRBD2 matching 13 bases. CDR1 and CDR2 (germline): MRHNA, SNTAGT. The CDR3 sequence is 15 residues long. J lost 8 bases, V lost 5 bases, and 6 bases had no gene match. The CDR3 is CASSPRLAGGDEQFF. CDR3 DNA: TGTGCCAGCAGTCCCAGACTAGCGGGAGGCGATGAGCAGTTCTTC.

Many counts were recorded for this clonotype. This chain connects TRBV12-3 or TRBV12-4 to TRBJ1-1, with 11 positions matching TRBD1. V gave up 7 bases and J gave up 1 base; unmatched junction bases: 5. This CDR3 is 15 amino acids long. The CDR3 sequence: CASIGQGARNTEAFF. CDR3 DNA: TGTGCCAGCATTGGACAGGGGGCGCGGAACACTGAAGCTTTCTTT.

This clonotype was observed at least ten times. The rearrangement links TRBV28 to TRBJ1-2; a weak D match, TRBD1 (5 bases). Trimming stripped 10 bases from V and 2 bases from J, with 14 bases between. Germline V gives CDR1 MDHEN, CDR2 SYDVKM. This CDR3 region has 13 residues. The CDR3 nucleotides read TGTGCCATCGACAGTACCACAAACTATGGCTACACCTTC. As protein: CAIDSTTNYGYTF.

V usage is TRBV9 and J usage is TRBJ2-7; D is perhaps TRBD2 (5 bases). The CDR3 has 13 amino acids. Deletions cut 3 bases from V and 7 bases from J, with 14 bases between. Germline CDR1 reads SGDLS; CDR2 reads YYNGEE. The DNA for the CDR3 is TGTGCCAGCAGCGCCCGGGGTAGTCCGGAGCAGTACTTC. Amino acids: CASSARGSPEQYF.

This clonotype showed up many times. The J gene is TRBJ2-1, the V gene TRBV7-8; D is uncertain. CDR1 and CDR2 (germline): SGHVS, FQNEAQ. This CDR3 has 16 amino acids. V shed 2 bases and J shed 2 bases, with 13 bases lying between them. DNA for the CDR3: TGTGCCAGCAGCTTAAGTGGCGCAGAGACCTACAATGAGCAGTTCTTC. Its protein is CASSLSGAETYNEQFF.

This clonotype was recorded a few times. The gene calls are TRBV2 and TRBJ2-1; the D is unclear. V was cut by 7 bases and J by 4 bases, with 14 bases left in between. Germline CDR1 SNHLY, CDR2 FYNNEI. This CDR3 spans 14 amino acids. In DNA, the CDR3 is TGTGCCAGCACGGCAGGACCCCAATACAATGAGCAGTTCTTC. This gives the protein CASTAGPQYNEQFF.

The sample holds many counts of this clonotype. The chain joins TRBV6-1 to TRBJ2-7; D is unclear. Germline V lookup: CDR1 MNHNS, CDR2 SASEGT. The CDR3 length is 12 residues. With 8 bases removed from V and 4 bases from J, the gap between germline ends came to 12 bases. The CDR3 DNA reads TGTGCCAGCGCGTTTGGGGTTTACGAGCAGTACTTC. It specifies CASAFGVYEQYF.

This clonotype was picked up many times. The CDR3 DNA is TGTGCCAGCAGACCCACTCCGGGACAGGGTACCGGGGAGCTGTTTTTT. It specifies CASRPTPGQGTGELFF. The V call is TRBV6-1, the J call TRBJ2-2; 9 bases match TRBD1. The CDR3 runs 16 residues. Per germline, CDR1 MNHNS and CDR2 SASEGT. Trimming took 6 bases from V and 5 from J; bases not matched to a gene: 10.

The rearrangement joins TRBV28 to TRBJ1-1; D remains ambiguous. CDR1 and CDR2 (germline): MDHEN, SYDVKM. V lost 5 bases and J lost 0, with 7 bases in between. The CDR3 contains 13 residues. CDR3 loop: CASSDGMNTEAFF. The CDR3 coding sequence is TGTGCCAGCAGTGACGGAATGAACACTGAAGCTTTCTTT.

Many counts were recorded for this clonotype. This rearrangement joins TRBV6-2 or TRBV6-3 to TRBJ2-1; no definite D call. Germline V gene sequence: CDR1 MNHEY, CDR2 SVGEGT. The CDR3 spans 16 residues. Trimming removed 0 bases from V and 7 bases from J, with 16 bases in between. The CDR3 protein is CASSYSSAQPRNEQFF. The CDR3 region has the DNA TGTGCCAGCAGTTACTCATCGGCACAGCCTAGGAATGAGCAGTTCTTC.

Turning to this clonotype: A much larger clone is a single base away; this may be a read error. The J gene is TRBJ1-6, the V gene TRBV9, with a weak D call TRBD1 (6 bases). CDR1 is SGDLS and CDR2 is YYNGEE in the germline V gene. The CDR3 consists of 13 residues. The V and J ends lost 3 bases and 6 bases respectively, with 7 bases between them. The CDR3 loop is CASSGTANSPLHF. In nucleotides, the CDR3 is TGTGCCAGCAGCGGGACAGCTAATTCACCCCTCCACTTT.

This clonotype was found a few times. The DNA of the CDR3 is TGTGCCAGCAGCTCTGGTGGGGTCTTGTTGTACACTGAAGCTTTCTTT. Translating it yields CASSSGGVLLYTEAFF. This sequence joins TRBV5-5 and TRBJ1-1, with D unclear. Trimming removed 3 bases from V and 3 bases from J, with 18 bases in between. The CDR3 runs to 16 residues. Germline V gene sequence: CDR1 SGHKS, CDR2 YYEKEE (reference sequence).

With respect to this clonotype: A much larger clonotype is one base distant, so this may be a read error. The gene calls are TRBV5-1 and TRBJ1-1; D might be TRBD1 (5 bases). Trimming shortened V by 2 bases and J by 5 bases, and 16 bases separated the two germline ends. The CDR3 has 15 residues. Looked up from germline, CDR1 is SGHRS and CDR2 is YFSETQ. The CDR3 nucleotides read TGCGCCAGCAGCTTTAGGGACGTCACATTTACTGAAGCTTTCTTT. It is translated as CASSFRDVTFTEAFF.

Ten or more counts support this clonotype. The rearrangement joins TRBV9 to TRBJ1-5; the D is unclear. Germline V CDR1 and CDR2: SGDLS, YYNGEE. V lost 0 bases and J lost 4, with 8 bases in between. This CDR3 has 14 amino acids. The CDR3: CASSVGTANQPQHF. CDR3 DNA sequence: TGTGCCAGCAGCGTAGGGACTGCAAATCAGCCCCAGCATTTT.

This clonotype was detected ten times or more. This rearrangement joins TRBV19 to TRBJ1-2; 7 nucleotides line up with TRBD1. J was trimmed by 4 bases and V by 7 bases; bases with no gene match: 9. The germline gives CDR1 LNHDA, CDR2 SQIVND (reference sequence). This CDR3 spans 14 amino acids. The CDR3 loop is CASNWKGTAYGYTF. In nucleotides, the CDR3 is TGTGCCAGTAACTGGAAAGGGACAGCCTATGGCTACACCTTC.